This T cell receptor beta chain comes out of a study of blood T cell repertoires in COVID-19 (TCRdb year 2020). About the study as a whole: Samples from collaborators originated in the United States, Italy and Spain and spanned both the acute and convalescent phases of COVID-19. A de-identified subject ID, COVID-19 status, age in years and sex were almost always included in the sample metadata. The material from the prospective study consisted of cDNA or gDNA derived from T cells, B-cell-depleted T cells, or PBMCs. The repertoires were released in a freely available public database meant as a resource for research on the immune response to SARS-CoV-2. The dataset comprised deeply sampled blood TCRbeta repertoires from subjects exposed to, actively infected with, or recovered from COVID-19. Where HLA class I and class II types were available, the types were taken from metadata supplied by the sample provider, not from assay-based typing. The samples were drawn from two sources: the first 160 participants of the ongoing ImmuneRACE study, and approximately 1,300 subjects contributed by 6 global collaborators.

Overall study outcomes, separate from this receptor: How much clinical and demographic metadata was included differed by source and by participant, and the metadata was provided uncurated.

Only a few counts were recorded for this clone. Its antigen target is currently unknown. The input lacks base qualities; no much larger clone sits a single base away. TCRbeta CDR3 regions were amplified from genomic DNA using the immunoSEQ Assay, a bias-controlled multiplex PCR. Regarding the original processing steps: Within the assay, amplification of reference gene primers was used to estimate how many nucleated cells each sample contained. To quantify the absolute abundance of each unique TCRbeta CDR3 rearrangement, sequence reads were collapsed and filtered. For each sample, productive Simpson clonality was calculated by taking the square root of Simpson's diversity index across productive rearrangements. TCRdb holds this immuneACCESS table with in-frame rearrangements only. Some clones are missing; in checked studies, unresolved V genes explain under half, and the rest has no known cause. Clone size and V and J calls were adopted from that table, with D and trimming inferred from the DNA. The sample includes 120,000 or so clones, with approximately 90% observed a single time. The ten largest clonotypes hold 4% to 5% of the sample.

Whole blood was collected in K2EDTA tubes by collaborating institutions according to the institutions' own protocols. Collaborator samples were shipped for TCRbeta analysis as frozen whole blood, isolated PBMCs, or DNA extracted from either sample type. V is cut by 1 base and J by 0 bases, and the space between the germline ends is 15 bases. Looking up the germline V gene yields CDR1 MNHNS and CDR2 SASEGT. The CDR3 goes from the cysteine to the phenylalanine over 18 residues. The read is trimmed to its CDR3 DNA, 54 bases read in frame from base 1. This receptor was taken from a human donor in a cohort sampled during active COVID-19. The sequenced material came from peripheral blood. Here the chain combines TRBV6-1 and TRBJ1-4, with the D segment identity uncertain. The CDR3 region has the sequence CASSEVMVGSTTNEKLFF. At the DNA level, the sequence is TGTGCCAGCAGTGAAGTTATGGTTGGGAGTACAACTAATGAAAAACTGTTTTTT.